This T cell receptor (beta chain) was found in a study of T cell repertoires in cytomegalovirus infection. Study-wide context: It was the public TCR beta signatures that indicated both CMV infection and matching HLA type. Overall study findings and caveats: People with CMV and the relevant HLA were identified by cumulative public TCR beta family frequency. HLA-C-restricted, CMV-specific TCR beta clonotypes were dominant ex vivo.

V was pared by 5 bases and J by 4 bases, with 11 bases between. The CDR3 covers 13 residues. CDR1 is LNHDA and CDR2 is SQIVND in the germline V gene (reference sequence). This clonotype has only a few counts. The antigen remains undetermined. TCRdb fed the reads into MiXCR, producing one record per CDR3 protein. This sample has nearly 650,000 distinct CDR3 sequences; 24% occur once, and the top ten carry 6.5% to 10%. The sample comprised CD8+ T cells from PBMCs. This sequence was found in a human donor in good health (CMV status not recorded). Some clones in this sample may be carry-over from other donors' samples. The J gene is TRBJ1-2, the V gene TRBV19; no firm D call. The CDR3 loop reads CASSEAGFYGYTF. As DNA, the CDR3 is TGTGCCAGTAGTGAGGCGGGATTCTATGGCTACACCTTC.